What follows describes a single T cell receptor (beta chain). The authors' processing: Nucleated cell number was recorded as an estimate derived from reference gene primer amplification. Here immunoSEQ multiplex PCR was the method, and the copy in TCRdb shows in-frame clones only, minus some. V, J and clone size are taken as reported in that table, and D and trimming were inferred from the DNA itself. The profile shows around 160,000 clones, 80% to 85% of them singletons. The data were obtained in a study of blood T cell repertoires in COVID-19. As for the study in general: T cells, B-cell-depleted T cells, or PBMCs provided the cDNA or gDNA that served as material.

Assignment of participants to cohorts was predicated upon participant-reported clinical history. Exposed volunteers were people who met a COVID-19 case within 2 weeks before study entry. V lost 0 bases and J lost 3, with 12 bases in between. The germline CDR1 and CDR2 sequences are SGHTA and FQGNSA. The CDR3 length is 15 residues. The chain links TRBV7-2 to TRBJ2-7; a weak D match, TRBD2 (6 bases). The sample taken for sequencing was PBMCs or T cells enriched from blood (not recorded which). The sequence derives from a woman aged 45-60 years who had been exposed to COVID-19. The CDR3 sequence: CASSLAAGLLYEQYF. For the CDR3, the DNA is TGTGCCAGCAGCTTAGCGGCGGGACTCCTCTACGAGCAGTACTTC.